This entry lists 8 T cell receptor beta chains sequenced from one sample in a study of T cells after yellow fever vaccination. Using its own MiXCR run on the 5' RACE reads, TCRdb lists one record per CDR3 protein. The sample has some 500,000 distinct CDR3 sequences; 13% are singletons. This specimen consisted of PBMCs, obtained on the day of the yellow fever booster vaccination. These TCRs come from a man under 40 who received the YFV17D yellow fever vaccine.

This chain joins TRBV6-5 and TRBJ2-5; 8 bases fit TRBD2. Germline assignment: CDR1 MNHEY and CDR2 SVGAGI. This CDR3 has 15 amino acids. Losses at the gene ends were 2 bases for V and 3 bases for J; bases not matched to a gene: 5. The CDR3 region is CASSYVSGGKETQYF. CDR3 nucleotides: TGTGCCAGCAGTTACGTCTCGGGAGGGAAAGAGACCCAGTACTTC.

The sample holds a few counts of this clonotype. The V call is TRBV29-1, the J call TRBJ1-1; perhaps TRBD1 as D (5 bases). Germline V lookup: CDR1 SQVTM, CDR2 ANQGSEA. The CDR3 covers 14 residues. With 3 bases removed from V and 3 bases from J, the gap between germline ends came to 14 bases. The CDR3 loop reads CSVDTGGGDTEAFF. CDR3 coding DNA: TGCAGCGTTGATACGGGTGGAGGGGACACTGAAGCTTTCTTT.

This clonotype was seen a few times. J is TRBJ1-2 and V is TRBV29-1; 9 nucleotides align to TRBD1. J gave up 10 bases and V 6 bases, and 9 bases lay outside the gene matches. This CDR3 is 12 amino acids long. CDR1 and CDR2 (germline): SQVTM, ANQGSEA. Here the CDR3 DNA reads TGCAGCGTGGATGGGACAGGGCGTGACTACACCTTC. Its protein product is CSVDGTGRDYTF.

In its sample, this clonotype was seen a few times. The chain carries TRBV5-5 and TRBJ2-2; a weak D match, TRBD1 (6 bases). The ends were cut back, 3 bases at V and 1 base at J, with 10 bases in the middle. This CDR3 spans 15 amino acids. Germline CDR1 SGHKS, CDR2 YYEKEE (reference sequence). DNA for the CDR3: TGTGCCAGCAGCTACACAGGGTGGAACACCGGGGAGCTGTTTTTT. It codes for CASSYTGWNTGELFF.

This clonotype was seen only a few times. The chain employs TRBV20-1 and TRBJ2-3, with 9 bases aligning to TRBD1. CDR3 length equals 13 residues. Trimming took 8 bases from V and 6 from J; bases not matched to a gene: 9. Germline lookup yields CDR1 DFQATT and CDR2 SNEGSKA (reference sequence). The CDR3 bases are TGCAGTTCCCCAGGACAGGGGTGGGATACGCAGTATTTT. It is translated as CSSPGQGWDTQYF.

This clonotype was seen many times. The gene calls are TRBV27 and TRBJ2-2, with D unclear. V shed 1 base and J shed 8 bases, with 5 bases lying between them. The CDR3 runs 12 residues. Per the germline V gene, CDR1 is MNHEY and CDR2 is SMNVEV (reference sequence). The CDR3 bases are TGTGCCAGCAGTTTATGGTCAGGGGAGCTGTTTTTT. Its translation is CASSLWSGELFF.

This clonotype was seen only a few times. The V and J genes are TRBV18 and TRBJ2-5, with unresolved D. Germline V lookup: CDR1 KGHSH, CDR2 LQKENI. Trimming removed 2 bases at V and 4 bases at J, with 14 bases between. This CDR3 is 15 amino acids long. The CDR3 spells CASSPTPTRTETQYF. The CDR3 DNA sequence: TGTGCCAGCTCACCAACACCCACCCGAACAGAGACCCAGTACTTC.

This clonotype was detected only a few times. The V gene is TRBV7-9, the J gene TRBJ2-3, with no clear D. Germline V gene sequence: CDR1 SEHNR, CDR2 FQNEAQ (reference sequence). This CDR3 comprises 13 residues. V was clipped by 3 bases and J by 2 bases, with 6 bases between them. CDR3 nucleotides: TGTGCCAGCAGCTTCAAAGACACAGATACGCAGTATTTT. Its protein product is CASSFKDTDTQYF.